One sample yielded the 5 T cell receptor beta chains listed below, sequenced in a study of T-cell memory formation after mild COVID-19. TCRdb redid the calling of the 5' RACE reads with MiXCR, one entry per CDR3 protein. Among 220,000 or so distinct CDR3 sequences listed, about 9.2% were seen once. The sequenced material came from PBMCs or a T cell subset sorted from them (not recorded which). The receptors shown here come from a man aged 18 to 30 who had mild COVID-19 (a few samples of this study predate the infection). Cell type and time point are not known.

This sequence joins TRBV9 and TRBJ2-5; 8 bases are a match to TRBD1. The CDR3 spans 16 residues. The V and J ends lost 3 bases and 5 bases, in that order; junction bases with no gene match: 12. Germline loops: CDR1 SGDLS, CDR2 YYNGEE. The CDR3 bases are TGTGCCAGCAGCGATTTGAGTTCAGGGGGCGAGGAGACCCAGTACTTC. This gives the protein CASSDLSSGGEETQYF.

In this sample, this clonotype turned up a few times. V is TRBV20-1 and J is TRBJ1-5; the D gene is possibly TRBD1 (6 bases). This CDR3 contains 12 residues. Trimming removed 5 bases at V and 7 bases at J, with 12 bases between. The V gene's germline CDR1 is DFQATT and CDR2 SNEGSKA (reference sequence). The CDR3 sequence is CSARGTNQPQHF. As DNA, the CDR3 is TGCAGTGCTCGGGGGACAAACCAGCCCCAGCATTTT.

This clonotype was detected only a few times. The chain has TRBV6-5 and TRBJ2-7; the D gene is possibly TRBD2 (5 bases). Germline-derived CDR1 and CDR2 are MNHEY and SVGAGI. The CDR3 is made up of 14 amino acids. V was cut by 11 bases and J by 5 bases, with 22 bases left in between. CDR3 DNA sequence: TGTGCCCCCCACGGGTCCAACCGGGATGACGAGCAGTACGTC. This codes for CAPHGSNRDDEQYV.

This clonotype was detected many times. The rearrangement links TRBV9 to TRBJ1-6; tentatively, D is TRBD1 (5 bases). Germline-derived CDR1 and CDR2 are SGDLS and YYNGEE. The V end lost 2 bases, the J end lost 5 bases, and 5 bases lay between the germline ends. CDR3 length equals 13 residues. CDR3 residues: CASSVTDNSPLHF. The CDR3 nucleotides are TGTGCCAGCAGCGTGACAGATAATTCACCCCTCCACTTT.

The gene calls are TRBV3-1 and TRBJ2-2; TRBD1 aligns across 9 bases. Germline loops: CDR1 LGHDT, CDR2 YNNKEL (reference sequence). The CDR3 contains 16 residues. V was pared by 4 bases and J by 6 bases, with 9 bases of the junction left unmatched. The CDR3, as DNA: TGTGCCAGCAGCCGAGGGACAGGGCCGCATTCCGGGGAGCTGTTTTTT. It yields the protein CASSRGTGPHSGELFF.